This passage covers 26 T cell receptor beta chains from one sample sequenced in a study of early T cells in non-severe SARS-CoV-2 infection. TCRdb passed the 5' RACE reads through MiXCR, listing each CDR3 protein once. Of 70,000 to 95,000 distinct CDR3 sequences listed, about 9.6% are singletons. The sequencing sample was made of whole blood. These receptors were taken from an adult who was a healthcare worker with PCR-confirmed SARS-CoV-2 infection or an uninfected control (not recorded which).

The V gene is TRBV7-8, the J gene TRBJ1-1, with unresolved D. V was clipped by 1 base and J by 1 base, with 7 bases between them. Germline V CDR1 and CDR2: SGHVS, FQNEAQ. This CDR3 spans 14 amino acids. This chain's CDR3 is CASSLGPANTEAFF. CDR3 DNA sequence: TGTGCCAGCAGCTTAGGTCCCGCGAACACTGAAGCTTTCTTT.

As concerns this clonotype: One base away lies a much larger clone, so this may be a sequencing read error. The chain is built from TRBV7-9 and TRBJ2-4; 12 nucleotides match TRBD2. The tail of the sequence fits TRBJ2-1 better, so the J call may be wrong. Germline V gene data show CDR1 as SEHNR and CDR2 as FQNEAQ (reference sequence). The CDR3 is 16 residues long. The CDR3 DNA sequence: TGTGCCAGCAGCGGACAGACTAGCGGGGGCGCGAACATTCAGTTCTTC. Translated, it gives CASSGQTSGGANIQFF.

This clonotype has ten or more counts. The chain couples TRBV6-6 to TRBJ2-6, with D possibly called TRBD1 or TRBD2 (6 bases each). Trimming stripped 2 bases from V and 0 bases from J, with 14 bases between. CDR1 and CDR2 (germline): MNHNY, SVGAGI (reference sequence). The CDR3 has 18 amino acids. This CDR3 is CASSYAGGQRSGANVLTF. CDR3 nucleotides: TGTGCCAGCAGTTACGCTGGGGGGCAGCGCTCTGGGGCCAACGTCCTGACTTTC.

The chain links TRBV28 to TRBJ2-1; D unclear. Germline lookup yields CDR1 MDHEN and CDR2 SYDVKM. The CDR3 consists of 15 residues. With 2 bases removed from V and 3 bases from J, the gap between germline ends came to 11 bases. The CDR3 nucleotides read TGTGCCAGCAGTTTAAAGGCCAGGTACTACAATGAGCAGTTCTTC. It encodes CASSLKARYYNEQFF. Variable domain in full (rest from reference TRBV28 and TRBJ2-1): DVKVTQSSRYLVKRTGEKVFLECVQDMDHENMFWYRQDPGLGLRLIYFSYDVKMKEKGDIPEGYSVSREKKERFSLILESASTNQTSMYLCASSLKARYYNEQFFGPGTRLTVL.

This clonotype was found many times. The rearrangement uses TRBV20-1 and TRBJ2-1; 12 positions agree with TRBD2. The CDR3 runs 15 residues. J lost 7 bases, V lost 5 bases, and 9 bases had no gene match. Germline V gene data show CDR1 as DFQATT and CDR2 as SNEGSKA (reference sequence). CDR3 region: CSAYISSGRENEQFF. The CDR3 DNA is TGCAGTGCTTACATATCTAGCGGGAGGGAGAATGAGCAGTTCTTC.

This clonotype was counted at least ten times. This chain joins TRBV2 and TRBJ2-7; no definite D call. CDR1 SNHLY and CDR2 FYNNEI come from the germline V gene. V lost 0 bases and J lost 7, with 10 bases in between. This CDR3 has 13 residues. The chain's CDR3 is CASSEAPLGEQYF. CDR3 DNA sequence: TGTGCCAGCAGTGAAGCGCCCCTGGGGGAGCAGTACTTC.

The table lists this clonotype with a few counts. The CDR3 DNA reads TGTGCCACCAGCGTAAGGGGTGGGGGAGAGACCCAGTACTTC. This gives the protein CATSVRGGGETQYF. The chain joins TRBV15 to TRBJ2-5, with D perhaps assigned TRBD1 or TRBD2 (5 bases each). This CDR3 comprises 14 residues. V gave up 5 bases and J gave up 4 bases, with 14 bases separating them. Looked up from germline, CDR1 is LNHNV and CDR2 is YYDKDF (reference sequence).

This clonotype was counted ten times or more. This sequence joins TRBV6-2 or TRBV6-3 and TRBJ2-7, with 11 bases that match TRBD2. The trim removed 0 bases at V and 5 bases at J, leaving 6 bases unmatched. The CDR3 sequence is 16 residues long. Germline CDR1 is MNHEY and CDR2 is SVGEGT. CDR3 DNA sequence: TGTGCCAGCAGTTACTCTCTCGTTAGCGGGAGGGACGAGCAGTACTTC. This translates into CASSYSLVSGRDEQYF.

This clonotype was counted ten times or more. The chain joins TRBV10-3 to TRBJ1-3; TRBD1 is a possible D gene (6 bases). The germline V gene encodes CDR1 ENHRY and CDR2 SYGVKD. The CDR3 extends over 13 amino acids. The V gene lost 8 bases and the J gene lost 8 bases, with 16 bases spanning the gap. The CDR3 spells CAIGPGRGDTIYF. CDR3 in DNA: TGTGCCATCGGCCCCGGAAGGGGGGACACCATATATTTT.

The chain recombines TRBV20-1 with TRBJ2-3; 7 bases match TRBD2. Germline loops: CDR1 DFQATT, CDR2 SNEGSKA (reference sequence). The J segment lost 1 base and the V segment lost 0 bases, leaving 13 bases of the junction unmatched. The CDR3 consists of 18 residues. CDR3 amino acids: CSARDAHRLAEGTDTQYF. CDR3 DNA sequence: TGCAGTGCTAGAGACGCCCATAGGCTAGCGGAGGGCACAGATACGCAGTATTTT.

This clonotype was counted ten times or more. The chain combines TRBV5-1 with TRBJ1-2, with D hard to call. Per the germline V gene, CDR1 is SGHRS and CDR2 is YFSETQ. CDR3 length equals 13 residues. Deletions cut 5 bases from V and 0 bases from J, with 8 bases between. Here the CDR3 reads CASSFGSNYGYTF. In DNA, the CDR3 is TGCGCCAGCAGTTTCGGTTCTAACTATGGCTACACCTTC. The variable domain in full, with the rest retrieved from reference TRBV5-1 and TRBJ1-2, is KAGVTQTPRYLIKTRGQQVTLSCSPISGHRSVSWYQQTPGQGLQFLFEYFSETQRNKGNFPGRFSGRQFSNSRSEMNVSTLELGDSALYLCASSFGSNYGYTFGSGTRLTVV.

This clonotype was seen repeatedly, ten times or more. V gene TRBV5-4 combines with J gene TRBJ1-2; 9 bases are shared with TRBD1. CDR1 is SGHNT, CDR2 YYREEE, per germline (reference sequence). The trim removed 4 bases at V and 4 bases at J, leaving 5 bases unmatched. CDR3 length: 14 residues. The CDR3 DNA reads as TGTGCCAGCAGCATAAAGACAGGGGGCTATGGCTACACCTTC. Protein sequence: CASSIKTGGYGYTF.

This clonotype was found many times. The chain couples TRBV5-1 to TRBJ1-2; 7 positions match TRBD1. Germline V gene sequence: CDR1 SGHRS, CDR2 YFSETQ. The CDR3 contains 16 residues. After removal of 4 bases from V and 1 base from J, the junction contained 10 bases not matched to a gene. The CDR3 sequence: CASSGAGQDLNYGYTF. The CDR3 nucleotides are TGCGCCAGCAGCGGGGCCGGACAGGACCTTAACTATGGCTACACCTTC.

A few counts support this clonotype. The chain joins TRBV7-6 to TRBJ2-6; TRBD2 matches at 10 bases. Trimming at V came to 5 bases and at J to 1 base, leaving 8 bases not matched to a gene. This CDR3 contains 18 residues. Germline values: CDR1 SGHVS, CDR2 FNYEAQ. Written as DNA, the CDR3 is TGTGCCAGCAGCCCCGGACTAGCGGCCTATTCTGGGGCCAACGTCCTGACTTTC. Encoded protein: CASSPGLAAYSGANVLTF.

This clonotype was seen repeatedly, ten times or more. The junction departs from the called germline gene at one end, perhaps through a read error. The chain employs TRBV12-3 or TRBV12-4 and TRBJ2-7; 8 bases agree with TRBD2. This CDR3 is 15 amino acids long. The CDR3 loop is CASRSLAGLSSEQYF. The CDR3 coding sequence is TGTGCCAGCAGGTCCTTAGCGGGACTCTCCTCCGAGCAGTACTTC.

A note on this clonotype: A read error may produce the germline difference seen at one junction end. The chain couples TRBV20-1 to TRBJ2-2, with D possibly matching TRBD2 (5 bases). Germline lookup yields CDR1 DFQATT and CDR2 SNEGSKA (reference sequence). This CDR3 contains 14 residues. CDR3 sequence reads: CSATGSPNTGERFF. The CDR3 nucleotides are TGCAGTGCTACGGGCAGTCCGAACACCGGGGAGCGGTTTTTT.

In its sample, this clonotype was seen a few times. The chain employs TRBV7-9 and TRBJ2-3, with no clear D. Germline V gene lookup returns CDR1 SEHNR and CDR2 FQNEAQ (reference sequence). There are 15 residues in the CDR3. Trimming removed 1 base at V and 5 bases at J, with 13 bases between. CDR3 coding DNA: TGTGCCAGCAGCTTAGTTTCCGCGAGAGGAGATACGCAGTATTTT. Translation gives CASSLVSARGDTQYF. The whole variable domain, filled in from reference TRBV7-9 and TRBJ2-3, reads DTGVSQNPRHKITKRGQNVTFRCDPISEHNRLYWYRQTLGQGPEFLTYFQNEAQLEKSRLLSDRFSAERPKGSFSTLEIQRTEQGDSAMYLCASSLVSARGDTQYFGPGTRLTVL.

This clonotype was counted ten times or more. The V and J genes are TRBV27 and TRBJ2-7, with TRBD2 matching over 8 bases. CDR3 size: 15 residues. V shed 2 bases and J 2 bases; nucleotides not matched to a gene: 5. The germline gives CDR1 MNHEY, CDR2 SMNVEV (reference sequence). CDR3 coding DNA: TGTGCCAGCAGTTTAGCGGGAGGAGAAACCTACGAGCAGTACTTC. Protein: CASSLAGGETYEQYF.

This clonotype has more than one count but fewer than ten. The chain couples TRBV19 to TRBJ2-2, with D perhaps being TRBD1 or TRBD2 (5 bases each). Deletions cut 3 bases from V and 4 bases from J, with 12 bases between. The CDR3 has 15 residues. CDR1 is LNHDA and CDR2 is SQIVND in the germline V gene (reference sequence). The CDR3 region is CASSMRSGTTGELFF. Here the CDR3 DNA reads TGTGCCAGTAGTATGCGCTCAGGGACCACCGGGGAGCTGTTTTTT.

This clonotype was found a few times. This chain connects TRBV20-1 to TRBJ1-6, with 8 bases fitting TRBD1. This CDR3 has 15 amino acids. Germline lookup yields CDR1 DFQATT and CDR2 SNEGSKA (reference sequence). With 8 bases clipped from V and 6 bases from J, the junction kept 12 bases outside the gene matches. Here the CDR3 DNA reads TGCAGTCCCCACCAGGGGGCGCTGACTAATTCACCCCTCCACTTT. This encodes CSPHQGALTNSPLHF.

This clonotype was seen repeatedly, ten times or more. CDR3: CASSLEGVAVGELFF. Here the CDR3 DNA reads TGCGCCAGCAGCTTGGAGGGAGTGGCGGTCGGGGAGCTGTTTTTT. This chain links TRBV5-1 with TRBJ2-2, with TRBD2 as a possible D gene (5 bases). Germline V gene lookup returns CDR1 SGHRS and CDR2 YFSETQ. The CDR3 sequence is 15 residues long. The ends were cut back, 0 bases at V and 7 bases at J, with 13 bases in the middle. The full variable domain, in which reference TRBV5-1 and TRBJ2-2 provide the parts outside the CDR3, is KAGVTQTPRYLIKTRGQQVTLSCSPISGHRSVSWYQQTPGQGLQFLFEYFSETQRNKGNFPGRFSGRQFSNSRSEMNVSTLELGDSALYLCASSLEGVAVGELFFGEGSRLTVL.

This clonotype was observed many times. DNA of the CDR3: TGCGCCAGCAGCTTGGTGCGCGAGGCCCTCAACGAGCAGTACTTC. It specifies CASSLVREALNEQYF. The rearrangement links TRBV5-1 to TRBJ2-7; D remains ambiguous. The CDR3 runs 15 residues. The V gene lost 0 bases and the J gene lost 5 bases, with 15 bases spanning the gap. Per germline, CDR1 SGHRS and CDR2 YFSETQ.

In regard to this clonotype: A read error is possible here, since a much larger clone lies one base away. As the CDR3 is not closed by the conserved phenylalanine or tryptophan, this likely results from a read error. The CDR3, as DNA: TGTGCCAGCAATACAGGGCACTACGAGCAGTACTGC. Protein sequence: CASNTGHYEQYC. V gene TRBV6-1 combines with J gene TRBJ2-7; tentative D call: TRBD1 (6 bases). CDR1 and CDR2 (germline): MNHNS, SASEGT. The ends were cut back, 7 bases at V and 3 bases at J, with 10 bases in the middle. This CDR3 spans 12 amino acids.

The rearrangement uses TRBV6-5 and TRBJ1-2; weak D call: TRBD1 (6 bases). CDR1 is MNHEY and CDR2 is SVGAGI in the germline V gene. The CDR3 extends over 15 amino acids. Trimming shortened V by 6 bases and J by 6 bases, and 20 bases separated the two germline ends. CDR3 residues: CASSRGGRGGNGYTF. The CDR3 DNA is TGTGCCAGCAGCCGCGGGGGCAGGGGAGGGAATGGCTACACCTTC.

This clonotype was seen many times. The chain uses TRBV25-1 and TRBJ1-1; D remains unclear. Looked up from germline, CDR1 is MGHDK and CDR2 is SYGVNS. The CDR3 spans 14 residues. V gave up 1 base and J gave up 4 bases, with 10 bases separating them. The CDR3 sequence: CASSEFGVGTEAFF. As DNA, the CDR3 is TGTGCCAGCAGTGAATTTGGAGTAGGCACTGAAGCTTTCTTT.

Many counts were recorded for this clonotype. The CDR3 nucleotides read TGTGCCAGTAGTTGGACAGGGGAACTCCACGAGCAGTACTTC. Translation: CASSWTGELHEQYF. This rearrangement joins TRBV19 to TRBJ2-7; 9 positions agree with TRBD1. V was pared by 5 bases and J by 5 bases, with 7 bases of the junction left unmatched. Germline lookup yields CDR1 LNHDA and CDR2 SQIVND (reference sequence). The CDR3 is 14 residues long.